A selection of T cell receptor beta chains follows, all from one sample in a study of T cells after yellow fever vaccination. TCRdb redid the calling of the 5' RACE reads with MiXCR, one entry per CDR3 protein. This table has 150,000 to 200,000 distinct CDR3 sequences, approximately 9.7% appearing once. The specimen was CD8+ T cells sorted from PBMCs, collected 45 days after the yellow fever booster vaccination. These receptors all come from a man aged 18 to 29 who received the YFV17D yellow fever vaccine. CDR3s include the opening cysteine and the closing phenylalanine or tryptophan. D genes are given only for firm matches. Clone size is not always given. Where it is, it says once, few, many or a class for expanded clones.

clone size: .; J gene: TRBJ1-4; D gene: TRBD1; V gene: TRBV7-9; CDR3 DNA: TGTGCCAGCAGCTCAACCCGGGACAGGGGGCGGGAAACTAATGAAAAACTGTTTTTT; CDR3 protein: CASSSTRDRGRETNEKLFF
clone size: .; J gene: TRBJ1-2; D gene: .; V gene: TRBV12-3/TRBV12-4; CDR3 DNA: TGTGCCAGCAGTTTATCCGGGGACTATGGCTACACCTTC; CDR3 protein: CASSLSGDYGYTF
clone size: few; J gene: TRBJ2-7; D gene: .; V gene: TRBV5-6; CDR3 DNA: TGTGCCAGCAGCCTGGGGTTTTCCTACGAGCAGTACTTC; CDR3 protein: CASSLGFSYEQYF
clone size: .; J gene: TRBJ1-2; D gene: .; V gene: TRBV5-6; CDR3 DNA: TGTGCCAGCAGTCCACGTCGGGGGCCCGACTATGGCTACACCTTC; CDR3 protein: CASSPRRGPDYGYTF
clone size: few; J gene: TRBJ2-5; D gene: TRBD2; V gene: TRBV20-1; CDR3 DNA: TGCAGTGCTATTCTAGCGGAAGAGACCCAGTACTTC; CDR3 protein: CSAILAEETQYF
clone size: .; J gene: TRBJ2-1; D gene: TRBD2; V gene: TRBV5-1; CDR3 DNA: TGCGCCAGCAGCCCCGGACTAGGTATACTCAGCTCCTACAATGAGCAGTTCTTC; CDR3 protein: CASSPGLGILSSYNEQFF
clone size: many; J gene: TRBJ1-6; D gene: .; V gene: TRBV27; CDR3 DNA: TGTGCCAGCAGTCCGTCCTATAATTCACCCCTCCACTTT; CDR3 protein: CASSPSYNSPLHF
clone size: few; J gene: TRBJ1-1; D gene: TRBD1; V gene: TRBV3-1; CDR3 DNA: TGTGCCAGCAGCCGAGGAGACAGGGAGACGGACACTGAAGCTTTCTTT; CDR3 protein: CASSRGDRETDTEAFF
clone size: .; J gene: TRBJ2-4; D gene: .; V gene: TRBV20-1; CDR3 DNA: TGCAGTGCCCTCACAATACTAGCCAAAAACATTCAGTACTTC; CDR3 protein: CSALTILAKNIQYF
clone size: .; J gene: TRBJ2-3; D gene: .; V gene: TRBV12-5; CDR3 DNA: TGTGCTAGTGGTTTGGCCCTGACAGATACGCAGTATTTT; CDR3 protein: CASGLALTDTQYF
clone size: few; J gene: TRBJ1-2; D gene: .; V gene: TRBV28; CDR3 DNA: TGTGCCAGCAGTTTAAGAGGGGCCCATTATGGCTACACCTTC; CDR3 protein: CASSLRGAHYGYTF
clone size: few; J gene: TRBJ1-1; D gene: .; V gene: TRBV27; CDR3 DNA: TGTGCCAGCAGTTTATGGTCGGGGGGAACTGAAGCTTTCTTT; CDR3 protein: CASSLWSGGTEAFF
clone size: few; J gene: TRBJ1-5; D gene: .; V gene: TRBV28; CDR3 DNA: TGTGCCAGCAGTCCGCTAGGGTTGGCTCAGCCCCAGCATTTT; CDR3 protein: CASSPLGLAQPQHF
clone size: few; J gene: TRBJ1-2; D gene: .; V gene: TRBV7-9; CDR3 DNA: TGTGCCAGCAGCTTTGACGGGTTCGGCTACACCTTC; CDR3 protein: CASSFDGFGYTF
clone size: .; J gene: TRBJ2-5; D gene: .; V gene: TRBV7-2; CDR3 DNA: TGTGCCAGCTTTAGGGAGGTGGAGACCCAGTACTTC; CDR3 protein: CASFREVETQYF
clone size: few; J gene: TRBJ2-3; D gene: TRBD2; V gene: TRBV10-1; CDR3 DNA: TGCGCCAGCAGTGAGTCCCTAGCGGGGCACACAGATACGCAGTATTTT; CDR3 protein: CASSESLAGHTDTQYF